The 22 T cell receptor beta chains listed next were all sequenced from one sample in a study of a mutant IDH1 vaccine in newly diagnosed glioma. TCRdb's copy holds only in-frame clones and misses some; the assay was immunoSEQ multiplex PCR. The sample holds fewer than 65,000 clones, roughly 80% seen once. This sample's time point: baseline, week 1 (first vaccination visit). Treatment meaning: pre-vaccination baseline after standard-of-care therapy. This specimen consisted of PBMCs, obtained from a glioma patient treated with radiotherapy, temozolomide or both. All receptors derive from a woman in her 40s with glioma.

This clone was picked up a small number of times. The rearrangement links TRBV19 to TRBJ1-1; D is ambiguous. Germline V lookup: CDR1 LNHDA, CDR2 SQIVND (reference sequence). Trimming cost V 3 bases and J 1 base, with 3 bases left between them. The CDR3 is made up of 12 amino acids. Written as DNA, the CDR3 is TGTGCCAGTAGTATGTGGAACACTGAAGCTTTCTTT. Its protein is CASSMWNTEAFF.

V gene TRBV18 combines with J gene TRBJ1-1; 7 bases are a match to TRBD1. This CDR3 has 12 residues. V lost 4 bases to trimming and J lost 7 bases; unmatched junction nucleotides: 3. CDR1 KGHSH and CDR2 LQKENI come from the germline V gene. CDR3 sequence: CASSQDRVEAFF. DNA for the CDR3: TGTGCCAGCTCACAAGACAGGGTTGAAGCTTTCTTT.

This chain uses TRBV9 with TRBJ1-2; D might be TRBD1 (6 bases). CDR3 length: 14 amino acids. CDR1 is SGDLS and CDR2 is YYNGEE in the germline V gene. Trimming stripped 4 bases from V and 0 bases from J, with 10 bases between. CDR3 sequence reads: CASSKQGANYGYTF. CDR3 nucleotide sequence: TGTGCCAGCAGCAAACAGGGAGCTAACTATGGCTACACCTTC.

In this sample, this clone turned up once. The rearrangement uses TRBV10-2 and TRBJ1-1, with D possibly TRBD1 on 6 matching bases. The V end lost 5 bases, the J end lost 2 bases, and 12 bases lay between the germline ends. This CDR3 spans 14 amino acids. From germline, CDR1 is WSHSY and CDR2 SAAADI. The CDR3 nucleotides read TGCGCCAGCAGTAAACAGGGAAGAAACACTGAAGCTTTCTTT. It translates to CASSKQGRNTEAFF.

The rearrangement links TRBV5-6 to TRBJ2-2, with D perhaps matching TRBD1 (6 bases). V shed 6 bases and J shed 0 bases, with 9 bases lying between them. Germline CDR1 and CDR2: SGHDT and YYEEEE. The CDR3 loop spans 14 amino acids. The CDR3, as DNA: TGTGCCAGCATCGGACAGACGAACACCGGGGAGCTGTTTTTT. This encodes CASIGQTNTGELFF. The variable domain in full, completed from reference TRBV5-6 and TRBJ2-2, reads DAGVTQSPTHLIKTRGQQVTLRCSPKSGHDTVSWYQQALGQGPQFIFQYYEEEERQRGNFPDRFSGHQFPNYSSELNVNALLLGDSALYLCASIGQTNTGELFFGEGSRLTVL.

A single count supports this clone. The gene calls are TRBV9 and TRBJ2-7; D is possibly TRBD1 (6 bases). This CDR3 has 15 residues. Germline V CDR1 and CDR2: SGDLS, YYNGEE. The ends were cut back, 0 bases at V and 3 bases at J, with 13 bases in the middle. The DNA of the CDR3 is TGTGCCAGCAGCGTAGTTCTAGGACAGTACTACGAGCAGTACTTC. This translates into CASSVVLGQYYEQYF.

The chain combines TRBV2 with TRBJ1-5; D is ambiguous. Germline CDR1 reads SNHLY; CDR2 reads FYNNEI. CDR3 length equals 13 residues. Between the trimmed V and J ends, which lost 3 bases and 6 bases, there was a span of 9 bases. DNA of the CDR3: TGTGCCAGCAGTGATCGCGGGTTTCAGCCCCAGCATTTT. Protein sequence: CASSDRGFQPQHF.

The V gene is TRBV6-9, the J gene TRBJ2-4, with a tentative D call TRBD2 (5 bases). Germline CDR1 and CDR2: MNHGY and SVAAGI. The V gene lost 5 bases and the J gene lost 0 bases, with 17 bases spanning the gap. The CDR3 runs 17 residues. CDR3 residues: CASSPSHRGLAKNIQYF. The CDR3, as DNA: TGTGCCAGCAGTCCCAGCCACAGAGGGCTAGCCAAAAACATTCAGTACTTC.

The chain links TRBV7-9 to TRBJ1-3; 7 positions agree with TRBD1. The CDR3 sequence is 15 residues long. The germline gives CDR1 SEHNR, CDR2 FQNEAQ (reference sequence). Trimming at V came to 5 bases and at J to 2 bases, leaving 6 bases not matched to a gene. CDR3 nucleotides: TGTGCCAGCAGCCAACGGACAGGCACTGGAAACACCATATATTTT. It translates to CASSQRTGTGNTIYF.

The chain uses TRBV9 and TRBJ2-3, with 10 bases aligning to TRBD1. The CDR3 covers 13 residues. CDR1 and CDR2 (germline): SGDLS, YYNGEE. The V gene end was trimmed by 5 bases and the J gene end by 3 bases; junction bases not matched to a gene: 0. DNA of the CDR3: TGTGCCAGCAGGGGACAGGGGACAGATACGCAGTATTTT. Amino acid sequence: CASRGQGTDTQYF.

This clone was found a few times. The chain uses TRBV29-1 and TRBJ1-1; no clear D gene. V was cut by 1 base and J by 4 bases, with 13 bases left in between. Germline V gives CDR1 SQVTM, CDR2 ANQGSEA. This CDR3 is built from 14 residues. The CDR3 protein is CSVEGGGVSTEAFF. The CDR3 DNA reads as TGCAGCGTTGAAGGAGGCGGAGTTAGCACTGAAGCTTTCTTT.

J is TRBJ1-2 and V is TRBV4-1; TRBD1 aligns across 9 bases. The CDR3 has 16 amino acids. V shed 1 base and J 7 bases; nucleotides not matched to a gene: 10. Germline V gene sequence: CDR1 MGHRA, CDR2 YSYEKL. CDR3 residues: CASSQGPGQGRRGYTF. The CDR3 nucleotides are TGCGCCAGCAGCCAAGGCCCGGGACAGGGCAGGCGTGGCTACACCTTC.

The chain recombines TRBV30 with TRBJ2-1, with 7 bases identical to TRBD1. This CDR3 region has 14 residues. CDR1 GTSNPN and CDR2 SVGIG come from the germline V gene (reference sequence). V gave up 3 bases and J gave up 3 bases; unmatched junction bases: 5. CDR3 nucleotides: TGTGCCTGGAGAAGCCCAGGGGGCTACAATGAGCAGTTCTTC. It specifies CAWRSPGGYNEQFF. Full variable domain (missing parts from reference TRBV30 and TRBJ2-1): SQTIHQWPATLVQPVGSPLSLECTVEGTSNPNLYWYRQAAGRGLQLLFYSVGIGQISSEVPQNLSASRPQDRQFILSSKKLLLSDSGFYLCAWRSPGGYNEQFFGPGTRLTVL.

The V and J genes are TRBV20-1 and TRBJ2-1; 8 nucleotides match TRBD2. The trim removed 3 bases at V and 12 bases at J, leaving 4 bases unmatched. Germline CDR1 DFQATT, CDR2 SNEGSKA (reference sequence). CDR3 length: 11 residues. CDR3 nucleotide sequence: TGCAGTGCTAGTGGCGCGGGGGGGCAGTTCTTC. It translates to CSASGAGGQFF.

This clone was observed a handful of times. The chain is built from TRBV5-4 and TRBJ2-7; 11 bases map to TRBD1. Germline V gene sequence: CDR1 SGHNT, CDR2 YYREEE (reference sequence). The CDR3 spans 17 residues. The V segment lost 3 bases and the J segment 4 bases; nucleotides outside the gene matches: 12. The CDR3 sequence: CASSSGRDRGTRYEQYF. CDR3 nucleotide sequence: TGTGCCAGCAGCTCTGGCAGGGACAGGGGGACAAGGTACGAGCAGTACTTC.

V usage is TRBV7-9 and J usage is TRBJ2-7, with TRBD2 as a possible D gene (5 bases). The CDR3 contains 13 residues. Germline CDR1 SEHNR, CDR2 FQNEAQ (reference sequence). Trimming shortened V by 5 bases and J by 6 bases, and 14 bases separated the two germline ends. The CDR3 sequence: CASSPTGDTEQYF. CDR3 bases: TGTGCCAGCAGCCCGACCGGGGATACCGAGCAGTACTTC. Full variable domain (missing parts from reference TRBV7-9 and TRBJ2-7): DTGVSQNPRHKITKRGQNVTFRCDPISEHNRLYWYRQTLGQGPEFLTYFQNEAQLEKSRLLSDRFSAERPKGSFSTLEIQRTEQGDSAMYLCASSPTGDTEQYFGPGTRLTVT.

The chain employs TRBV13 and TRBJ2-3; D not resolved. This CDR3 is built from 11 residues. Germline CDR1 is PRHDT and CDR2 is FYEKMQ (reference sequence). The ends were cut back, 8 bases at V and 1 base at J, with 4 bases in the middle. DNA for the CDR3: TGTGCCAGCCGGGGCACAGATACGCAGTATTTT. Protein product: CASRGTDTQYF. The complete variable domain, with remaining parts taken from reference TRBV13 and TRBJ2-3, reads AAGVIQSPRHLIKEKRETATLKCYPIPRHDTVYWYQQGPGQDPQFLISFYEKMQSDKGSIPDRFSAQQFSDYHSELNMSSLELGDSALYFCASRGTDTQYFGPGTRLTVL.

The CDR3 here is CASSRTSGGGTGELFF. The CDR3 DNA follows: TGTGCCAGCAGCAGAACTAGCGGGGGAGGCACCGGGGAGCTGTTTTTT. The V gene is TRBV7-8, the J gene TRBJ2-2; 11 bases map to TRBD2. This CDR3 has 16 residues. Per germline, CDR1 SGHVS and CDR2 FQNEAQ. Trimming took 5 bases from V and 4 from J; bases not matched to a gene: 6.

This rearrangement joins TRBV9 to TRBJ1-5, with a possible D match to TRBD1 (5 bases). V lost 4 bases and J 3 bases, leaving 14 bases between the germline ends. CDR1 SGDLS and CDR2 YYNGEE come from the germline V gene. CDR3 length: 15 amino acids. This CDR3 is CASSPSDSFNQPQHF. Here the CDR3 DNA reads TGTGCCAGCAGCCCCTCTGACAGCTTCAATCAGCCCCAGCATTTT.

The chain uses TRBV29-1 and TRBJ2-3; D is unclear. The CDR3 runs 11 residues. Germline V CDR1 and CDR2: SQVTM, ANQGSEA. The V gene lost 6 bases and the J gene lost 4 bases, with 8 bases spanning the gap. CDR3 sequence: CSVPWADTQYF. CDR3 DNA: TGCAGCGTCCCCTGGGCAGATACGCAGTATTTT.

V is TRBV30 and J is TRBJ1-3; D is uncertain. The CDR3 runs 12 residues. Germline V gene lookup returns CDR1 GTSNPN and CDR2 SVGIG (reference sequence). V was cut by 4 bases and J by 8 bases, with 12 bases left in between. The CDR3 spells CAWNRRADTIYF. The CDR3 bases are TGTGCCTGGAACCGCCGGGCAGACACCATATATTTT.

This clone was seen only once. The chain uses TRBV18 and TRBJ1-1; no definite D call. This CDR3 is built from 15 residues. In germline, CDR1 is KGHSH, CDR2 LQKENI. Deletions cut 3 bases from V and 6 bases from J, with 17 bases between. The DNA for the CDR3 is TGTGCCAGCTCACCGGAGGCCCAGCCGATGGCTGAAGCTTTCTTT. Its translation is CASSPEAQPMAEAFF.